This T cell receptor beta chain was documented in a study of beta chain features in type 1 diabetes (dated by TCRdb to the late 2010s). Study-wide context: Patients and healthy donors did not differ in mean age, gender distribution, total cell number or subset yield. In the study, TCRB repertoires of sorted circulating CD4+ T cell subsets from recently diagnosed type 1 diabetes patients were compared with those of matched healthy donors. A total of roughly 98,000,000 sorted cells were examined across all samples, and RNA yield correlated strongly with the number of cells per subset. Regulatory and stem cell-like memory subsets were obtained from only 8 patients and about eight healthy donors, while naive and central memory subsets were obtained from all 28 donors. Paper-wide results and their limitations: Type 1 diabetes patients showed a moderate but significant shortening of TCRB CDR3 length in all four CD4+ subsets. Shorter templates might have been favored by PCR, but patient and control samples were amplified and corrected together, so both groups would have been affected equally by any skew. Sequencing cDNA rather than genomic DNA could over-represent highly expressing activated cells, although activation and CD3 levels did not differ between groups. HLA sub-analyses involved small numbers of individuals, so any influence of HLA type on TCRB rearrangement remained unresolved. Naive, central memory and regulatory TCRB repertoires appeared to be more alike among patients than among healthy donors. Fewer insertions and more nucleotide deletions at VDJ recombination sites were observed in patients with type 1 diabetes, implying thymic rearrangement abnormalities.

For CDR1 and CDR2, the germline V gene lists SQVTM and ANQGSEA. The V end loses 8 bases and the J end loses 5 bases, and a stretch of 18 bases separates them. Its CDR3 holds 13 amino acids, cysteine through phenylalanine. The entry retains the CDR3 DNA only, 39 bases that are in frame from base 1. Each donor gave one peripheral blood draw, roughly 120 mL on average, collected into heparinised tubes. A BD FACSAria II and a panel including CD45RO, CCR7, CD25, CD127, CD95 and CD27 were used to sort naive, central memory, regulatory and stem cell-like memory CD4+ T cells. Every sorted population had a purity above 95%. PBMCs were separated immediately by Lymphoprep density gradient centrifugation and were stained directly, without being cultured. So that batch effects would be minimized, each experiment stained and sorted samples in pairs, pairing one healthy donor with one patient. All of the isolated RNA was reverse transcribed with the High Capacity cDNA Reverse Transcription Kit, so expressed TCRB transcripts were sequenced. Naive, central memory and regulatory T cell samples underwent deep immunoSEQ sequencing, averaging around 3.6 million total reads per sample. Sorted cells were lysed in RLT buffer and RNA was extracted with DNase-treated RNeasy Micro or Mini kits, depending on cell number. To prevent cross-contamination, each cell subset was processed individually, whereas patient and healthy donor samples were processed jointly. Using the immunoSEQ multiplex PCR, TCRB sequences were amplified from cDNA into 87-bp fragments spanning the CDR3 region. Sequencing of the amplicons was done on the Illumina HiSeq platform. Processing in the source paper ran as follows. PCR bias was corrected computationally using synthetic template baselines, and reads within Hamming distance 2 were collapsed, with unmergeable singletons discarded. Reads were aligned against IMGT to assign V, D and J genes, CDR3 length and insertions or deletions at six rearrangement sites. Within each subset, clonotype counts were normalized to the number of sorted cells before true diversity and Gini coefficients were calculated with the tcR R package. The overlap coefficient, calculated on TCRB nucleotide sequences, was used to quantify repertoire sharing. Out-of-frame TCRB sequences from naive cells were analyzed to stand in for the pre-selection repertoire. TCRdb took this table from immuneACCESS and kept in-frame rearrangements with V and J called. Such tables lack part of the clones; where checked against another copy, unresolved V genes explain under half of the gap, and the rest is unexplained. D and trimming come from the DNA, and the V and J calls and clone size come from that table. This sample holds about 360,000 clones; roughly 12% were observed only once. The top ten clones comprise approximately 0.015% of the sample.

In this sample, this clone turned up many times. The clone's antigen remains unknown. No base-level quality is on record; no much larger clone is a single base apart. The clonotype was recovered from a man younger than 35 in good health. The rearrangement combines TRBV29-1 with TRBJ2-5; the best D guess is TRBD1, with 5 bases matching. The sequenced sample consisted of naive CD4+ T cells from blood. The cell subset or site label on this specimen signifies: true naive CD4+ T cells. Here is the DNA: TGCAGCTTCCCTGACAGTTTGGGCGAGACCCAGTACTTC. The encoded protein is CSFPDSLGETQYF. Reference TRBV29-1 and TRBJ2-5 genes cover what lies past the CDR3, so the full variable domain is SAVISQKPSRDICQRGTSLTIQCQVDSQVTMMFWYRQQPGQSLTLIATANQGSEATYESGFVIDKFPISRPNLTFSTLTVSNMSPEDSSIYLCSFPDSLGETQYFGPGTRLLVL.